These 26 T cell receptor beta chains were all obtained from the same sample, sequenced in a study of T cell changes during pregnancy in multiple sclerosis. TCRdb's table, derived via immunoSEQ multiplex PCR, lists solely in-frame clones and lacks some. The top ten clones hold 1% to 1.5% of a sample with around 50,000 clones, 91% of them seen once. Specimen: peripheral blood, collected after pregnancy. The source is a female donor in good health, enrolled as a control in a pregnancy study.

The chain recombines TRBV5-1 with TRBJ1-1; D unresolved. From germline, CDR1 is SGHRS and CDR2 YFSETQ. The CDR3 totals 15 residues. V lost 4 bases, J lost 4 bases, and 17 bases lay in between. CDR3 loop: CASSTGVGRGTEAFF. CDR3 nucleotides: TGCGCCAGCAGCACGGGCGTGGGCCGGGGCACTGAAGCTTTCTTT. Based on the CDR3 plus reference TRBV5-1 and TRBJ1-1, the full variable domain is KAGVTQTPRYLIKTRGQQVTLSCSPISGHRSVSWYQQTPGQGLQFLFEYFSETQRNKGNFPGRFSGRQFSNSRSEMNVSTLELGDSALYLCASSTGVGRGTEAFFGQGTRLTVV.

V and J are TRBV7-2 and TRBJ1-1, with D perhaps TRBD1 (6 bases). The CDR3 has 15 amino acids. The germline V gene has CDR1 SGHTA and CDR2 FQGNSA. The germline V and J ends were trimmed by 2 bases and 1 base, with 11 bases remaining between them. The CDR3 sequence is CASSLFRGGNTEAFF. In DNA, the CDR3 is TGTGCCAGCAGCTTATTCAGGGGTGGGAACACTGAAGCTTTCTTT.

The CDR3 DNA reads as TGTGCCAGCTCTCCTAGCGGGGGGGAATACAATGAGCAGTTCTTC. Translating it yields CASSPSGGEYNEQFF. The rearrangement uses TRBV19 and TRBJ2-1, with TRBD2 matching 12 bases. This CDR3 contains 15 residues. The germline V gene encodes CDR1 LNHDA and CDR2 SQIVND (reference sequence). V lost 9 bases, J lost 4 bases, and 7 bases stayed unmatched.

This chain links TRBV7-9 with TRBJ2-2; 7 bases fit TRBD1. Per germline, CDR1 SEHNR and CDR2 FQNEAQ (reference sequence). Trimming at V came to 4 bases and at J to 5 bases, leaving 4 bases not matched to a gene. CDR3 length equals 14 residues. The CDR3 is CASSSGQPTGELFF. The CDR3 DNA reads as TGTGCCAGCAGCTCGGGACAGCCTACCGGGGAGCTGTTTTTT.

This rearrangement joins TRBV28 to TRBJ2-1; TRBD2 matches 10 bases. The CDR3 runs 14 residues. Trimming took 8 bases from V and 4 from J; bases not matched to a gene: 5. Per the germline V gene, CDR1 is MDHEN and CDR2 is SYDVKM. The CDR3 coding sequence is TGTGCCAGCTATGGACTAGCGGAGTACAATGAGCAGTTCTTC. It yields the protein CASYGLAEYNEQFF.

This clone appeared once. The chain employs TRBV2 and TRBJ1-3, with TRBD1 identical over 8 bases. V lost 4 bases, J lost 1 base, and 9 bases stayed unmatched. Per the germline V gene, CDR1 is SNHLY and CDR2 is FYNNEI. There are 17 residues in the CDR3. The CDR3: CASSVPDRVWSGNTIYF. The CDR3 DNA is TGTGCCAGCAGTGTCCCGGACAGGGTTTGGTCTGGAAACACCATATATTTT.

The chain joins TRBV5-1 to TRBJ2-1; TRBD2 aligns across 8 bases. This CDR3 has 16 amino acids. CDR1 SGHRS and CDR2 YFSETQ come from the germline V gene. V was pared by 1 base and J by 4 bases, with 7 bases of the junction left unmatched. In nucleotides, the CDR3 is TGCGCCAGCAGCTTGCCCGGGACTAGAATGTACAATGAGCAGTTCTTC. Translating it yields CASSLPGTRMYNEQFF.

The chain employs TRBV18 and TRBJ1-2, with no clear D. Trimming removed 5 bases at V and 4 bases at J, with 17 bases between. The CDR3 runs to 15 residues. Germline CDR1 KGHSH, CDR2 LQKENI. The CDR3 nucleotides read TGTGCCAGCTCATCGCCCGAACAGAGCCCCTATGGCTACACCTTC. It specifies CASSSPEQSPYGYTF.

In this sample, this clone turned up a few times. The V gene is TRBV7-8, the J gene TRBJ1-2; 9 positions match TRBD1. CDR3 length equals 14 residues. V dropped 4 bases and J dropped 2; count of bases not matched to a gene: 2. Germline V gives CDR1 SGHVS, CDR2 FQNEAQ. The CDR3 spells CASSSGQGNYGYTF. The CDR3 DNA is TGTGCCAGCAGCTCCGGACAGGGGAACTATGGCTACACCTTC.

The V and J genes are TRBV2 and TRBJ1-2; TRBD1 matches 9 bases. Germline-derived CDR1 and CDR2 are SNHLY and FYNNEI. The CDR3 contains 15 residues. V shed 8 bases, J shed 2 bases, and the junction held 9 bases outside the gene matches. The CDR3 sequence: CASDGQGRSNYGYTF. The CDR3 coding sequence is TGTGCCAGCGACGGACAGGGGAGGTCGAACTATGGCTACACCTTC.

The V gene is TRBV15, the J gene TRBJ1-5; D uncertain. The V end lost 0 bases, the J end lost 2 bases, and 11 bases lay between the germline ends. CDR1 and CDR2 (germline): LNHNV, YYDKDF (reference sequence). The CDR3 covers 16 residues. As DNA, the CDR3 is TGTGCCACCAGCAGAGATCCCGGGGTTGGCAATCAGCCCCAGCATTTT. This gives the protein CATSRDPGVGNQPQHF.

This sequence joins TRBV11-3 and TRBJ2-3; D remains ambiguous. Germline assignment: CDR1 SGHNT and CDR2 YENEEA. There are 14 residues in the CDR3. Trimming cost V 5 bases and J 4 bases, with 13 bases left between them. The CDR3 is CASSPTGPSDTQYF. The CDR3 DNA sequence: TGTGCCAGCAGCCCCACCGGTCCATCAGATACGCAGTATTTT.

The chain is built from TRBV5-1 and TRBJ2-1, with 8 bases matching TRBD1. Germline loops: CDR1 SGHRS, CDR2 YFSETQ. The CDR3 runs to 17 residues. J gave up 4 bases and V 0 bases, and 9 bases lay outside the gene matches. DNA for the CDR3: TGCGCCAGCAGCTTGGTAGCCAGGGGGCAATTTTACAATGAGCAGTTCTTC. Amino acid sequence: CASSLVARGQFYNEQFF.

There are a few counts of this clone. The V call is TRBV6-6, the J call TRBJ1-6; 7 bases line up with TRBD1. The CDR3 extends over 14 amino acids. The trim removed 7 bases at V and 11 bases at J, leaving 11 bases unmatched. Germline V lookup: CDR1 MNHNY, CDR2 SVGAGI (reference sequence). For the CDR3, the DNA is TGTGCCAGCATCCTCGACAGGGTCGGGACACCCCTCCACTTT. Residues: CASILDRVGTPLHF.

V and J are TRBV2 and TRBJ2-7, with 8 bases fitting TRBD1. Germline V lookup: CDR1 SNHLY, CDR2 FYNNEI. The CDR3 contains 15 residues. V was pared by 6 bases and J by 1 base, with 8 bases of the junction left unmatched. As DNA, the CDR3 is TGTGCCAGCAGATCTCAGGGGGCAGGGTCCTACGAGCAGTACTTC. This encodes CASRSQGAGSYEQYF. Based on the CDR3 plus reference TRBV2 and TRBJ2-7, the full variable domain is EPEVTQTPSHQVTQMGQEVILRCVPISNHLYFYWYRQILGQKVEFLVSFYNNEISEKSEIFDDQFSVERPDGSNFTLKIRSTKLEDSAMYFCASRSQGAGSYEQYFGPGTRLTVT.

The chain couples TRBV7-2 to TRBJ2-5, with D tentatively TRBD1 (6 bases). The CDR3 is made up of 13 amino acids. V was trimmed by 3 bases and J by 4 bases, leaving 9 bases between them. CDR1 and CDR2 from the germline V gene are SGHTA and FQGNSA. CDR3 residues: CASSFRGPETQYF. Written as DNA, the CDR3 is TGTGCCAGCAGCTTCAGGGGACCAGAGACCCAGTACTTC.

This clone was recorded once. V usage is TRBV25-1 and J usage is TRBJ1-2; the D gene is possibly TRBD1 (5 bases). The CDR3 extends over 16 amino acids. The V gene lost 1 base and the J gene lost 7 bases, with 19 bases spanning the gap. Germline V gene lookup returns CDR1 MGHDK and CDR2 SYGVNS. The CDR3 loop is CASSESPQTRRGGYTF. CDR3 in DNA: TGTGCCAGCAGTGAATCACCCCAGACACGGAGGGGTGGCTACACCTTC.

The rearrangement links TRBV10-3 to TRBJ2-7; possibly TRBD2 for D (6 bases). CDR3 length: 13 residues. V was clipped by 6 bases and J by 3 bases, with 12 bases between them. Germline V gives CDR1 ENHRY, CDR2 SYGVKD. CDR3: CAISQVSGYEQYF. The CDR3 DNA sequence: TGTGCCATCAGCCAAGTTAGCGGCTACGAGCAGTACTTC.

The chain is built from TRBV4-1 and TRBJ1-6; D may be TRBD1 (6 bases). Trimming pared 5 bases from V and 8 bases from J, leaving 10 bases between. The CDR3 totals 13 residues. CDR1 is MGHRA and CDR2 is YSYEKL in the germline V gene. CDR3 in amino acids: CASSFPGDSPLHF. Written as DNA, the CDR3 is TGCGCCAGCAGCTTCCCAGGGGATTCACCCCTCCACTTT.

V gene TRBV4-1 combines with J gene TRBJ2-7; weak D call: TRBD2 (5 bases). This CDR3 has 13 amino acids. V was cut by 0 bases and J by 6 bases, with 9 bases left in between. Germline assignment: CDR1 MGHRA and CDR2 YSYEKL. In DNA, the CDR3 is TGCGCCAGCAGCCAAGAAGCTAGCCGCGAGCAGTACTTC. This gives the protein CASSQEASREQYF.

This clone was seen more than once but under ten times. The rearrangement joins TRBV5-1 to TRBJ1-1; D is possibly TRBD1 (5 bases). The CDR3 contains 14 residues. Trimming shortened V by 3 bases and J by 5 bases, and 14 bases separated the two germline ends. Germline V lookup: CDR1 SGHRS, CDR2 YFSETQ. The CDR3 nucleotides read TGCGCCAGCAGCTACGGCAGGGTACGAACTGAAGCTTTCTTT. Translating it yields CASSYGRVRTEAFF.

The chain has TRBV5-4 and TRBJ2-2; TRBD1 aligns across 7 bases. V trimming: 0 bases; J trimming: 4 bases; junction bases outside the gene matches: 6. In germline, CDR1 is SGHNT, CDR2 YYREEE (reference sequence). The CDR3 sequence is 16 residues long. This CDR3 is CASSLAGGRSTGELFF. The CDR3 nucleotides read TGTGCCAGCAGCTTGGCAGGGGGACGCAGCACCGGGGAGCTGTTTTTT.

The J gene is TRBJ2-1, the V gene TRBV5-1; TRBD2 agrees at 9 bases. CDR3 length: 15 amino acids. V lost 3 bases and J lost 4; bases outside the gene matches: 5. CDR1 is SGHRS, CDR2 YFSETQ, per germline. CDR3 nucleotides: TGCGCCAGCAGCTCAGGAGCGGGGGGATACAATGAGCAGTTCTTC. Encoded protein: CASSSGAGGYNEQFF.

The chain has TRBV19 and TRBJ2-7; 13 bases match TRBD2. The length of the CDR3 is 16 residues. Trimming removed 0 bases from V and 5 bases from J; junction bases left unmatched: 4. Germline CDR1 and CDR2: LNHDA and SQIVND (reference sequence). CDR3 DNA sequence: TGTGCCAGTAGTATAGACGGACTAGCGGGAGCGGACGAGCAGTACTTC. It is translated as CASSIDGLAGADEQYF.

The chain employs TRBV7-7 and TRBJ2-1, with TRBD1 matching 9 bases. V was pared by 4 bases and J by 2 bases, with 3 bases of the junction left unmatched. This CDR3 has 15 amino acids. Germline values: CDR1 SSHAT, CDR2 FNYEAQ (reference sequence). CDR3 DNA: TGTGCCAGCAGCTCTAACAGGGGGCCCTACAATGAGCAGTTCTTC. Residues: CASSSNRGPYNEQFF.

This rearrangement joins TRBV6-5 to TRBJ1-2; TRBD1 might be the D (6 bases). From germline, CDR1 is MNHEY and CDR2 SVGAGI. The CDR3 sequence is 13 residues long. The V and J ends lost 4 bases and 8 bases respectively, with 14 bases between them. CDR3 loop: CASSSNRVGGYTF. The CDR3 nucleotides read TGTGCCAGCAGTTCCAACAGGGTGGGAGGCTACACCTTC.